This T cell receptor (beta chain) was observed in a study of shared clonotypes between healthy human individuals. Overall study findings and caveats: Only blood samples were collected, and tissue repertoires likely differ.

Replicate PCRs for sorted subsets used 200 ng DNA; this equaled around 28,000 T cell genomes. Repertoires were generated with immunoSEQ multiplex PCR, while TCRdb's copy carries only in-frame clones and drops some. Here the sample spans 560,000 or so clones, 95% to 96% being singletons. The naive CD8 population came from CD45RO-negative cells selected for CCR7, without terminally differentiated effector memory CD45RA+ cells. This clone has more than one count but fewer than ten. Its antigen is not known. The CDR3 contains 15 residues. Unmatched junction bases numbered 2, after V lost 0 bases and J lost 0 bases. Per the germline V gene, CDR1 is SGDLS and CDR2 is YYNGEE.

This TCR was recovered from a woman aged 25 to 39 in good health. Sequencing was carried out using naive CD8+ T cells sorted from blood. The chain links TRBV9 to TRBJ2-7; 8 positions match TRBD2. The CDR3 here is CASSVAAGVSYEQYF. The CDR3 nucleotides are TGTGCCAGCAGCGTAGCAGCGGGAGTCTCCTACGAGCAGTACTTC.